Shown below are 9 T cell receptor beta chains from a single sample sequenced in a study of blood T cell repertoires in COVID-19. Using immunoSEQ multiplex PCR, the repertoire was profiled, and TCRdb retains in-frame clones only, with some absent. Of nearly 100,000 clones listed, about 80% are singletons. The source material was peripheral blood. The receptor source for this set is a man between 65 and 80 years old with acute or convalescent COVID-19.

The V and J genes are TRBV7-9 and TRBJ1-4, with D possibly being TRBD1 (6 bases). The CDR3 spans 14 residues. V gave up 2 bases and J gave up 5 bases, with 9 bases separating them. The germline V gene has CDR1 SEHNR and CDR2 FQNEAQ (reference sequence). The CDR3 sequence is CASSLMGANEKLFF. The CDR3 nucleotides are TGTGCCAGCAGCTTAATGGGGGCAAATGAAAAACTGTTTTTT.

This clone was seen a single time. The V and J genes are TRBV5-4 and TRBJ1-3; D unclear. The CDR3 runs 12 residues. Germline V gives CDR1 SGHNT, CDR2 YYREEE (reference sequence). V was shortened by 3 bases and J by 8 bases, with 9 bases between the two germline ends. The CDR3 DNA follows: TGTGCCAGCAGCTCCGGAGGAGACACCATATATTTT. Protein: CASSSGGDTIYF.

The V and J genes are TRBV5-1 and TRBJ1-1, with D possibly matching TRBD1 (5 bases). Deletions cut 3 bases from V and 2 bases from J, with 11 bases between. Germline-derived CDR1 and CDR2 are SGHRS and YFSETQ. The length of the CDR3 is 14 residues. CDR3 nucleotide sequence: TGCGCCAGCAGCTACCTCGGGGGTAACACTGAAGCTTTCTTT. Its translation is CASSYLGGNTEAFF.

This chain links TRBV24-1 with TRBJ2-5, with 8 positions matching TRBD1. Germline-derived CDR1 and CDR2 are KGHDR and SFDVKD. CDR3 size: 15 residues. Trimming removed 3 bases from V and 2 bases from J; junction bases left unmatched: 4. Here the CDR3 reads CATSDPGQAQETQYF. The CDR3 nucleotides read TGTGCCACCAGTGATCCGGGACAGGCTCAAGAGACCCAGTACTTC.

The gene calls are TRBV2 and TRBJ1-2; D may be TRBD1 (5 bases). There are 12 residues in the CDR3. Germline CDR1 reads SNHLY; CDR2 reads FYNNEI. With 3 bases removed from V and 3 bases from J, the gap between germline ends came to 5 bases. The chain's CDR3 is CASSETDYGYTF. For the CDR3, the DNA is TGTGCCAGCAGTGAGACAGACTATGGCTACACCTTC.

In nucleotides, the CDR3 is TGTGCCAGCAGCTGGACGGGGGGCGCTGGGGCCAACGTCCTGACTTTC. Amino acids: CASSWTGGAGANVLTF. The chain carries TRBV7-9 and TRBJ2-6; tentatively, D is TRBD2 (7 bases). Deletions cut 4 bases from V and 2 bases from J, with 12 bases between. CDR3 length: 16 residues. CDR1 is SEHNR and CDR2 is FQNEAQ in the germline V gene (reference sequence).

This clone has a single count. CDR3 in amino acids: CASSLRPGFDYTF. The CDR3 bases are TGCGCCAGCAGCTTGAGACCGGGATTTGACTACACCTTC. The rearrangement uses TRBV5-1 and TRBJ1-2; D ambiguous. V gave up 1 base and J gave up 10 bases, with 14 bases separating them. This CDR3 has 13 amino acids. From germline, CDR1 is SGHRS and CDR2 YFSETQ.

The gene calls are TRBV19 and TRBJ2-7, with 11 bases fitting TRBD2. Germline CDR1 reads LNHDA; CDR2 reads SQIVND (reference sequence). CDR3 length: 15 residues. V was clipped by 9 bases and J by 2 bases; unmatched bases: 9. CDR3 protein: CASLKTSGGTYEQYF. The CDR3 nucleotides read TGTGCCAGCTTAAAAACTAGCGGGGGTACCTACGAGCAGTACTTC. The variable domain in full, completed from reference TRBV19 and TRBJ2-7, reads DGGITQSPKYLFRKEGQNVTLSCEQNLNHDAMYWYRQDPGQGLRLIYYSQIVNDFQKGDIAEGYSVSREKKESFPLTVTSAQKNPTAFYLCASLKTSGGTYEQYFGPGTRLTVT.

The V and J genes are TRBV12-3 or TRBV12-4 and TRBJ1-5; D unclear. The V and J ends lost 5 bases and 6 bases respectively, with 8 bases between them. This CDR3 region has 12 residues. The CDR3 nucleotides are TGTGCCAGCAGTGCCAGTGGTCAGCCCCAGCATTTT. Amino acid sequence: CASSASGQPQHF.